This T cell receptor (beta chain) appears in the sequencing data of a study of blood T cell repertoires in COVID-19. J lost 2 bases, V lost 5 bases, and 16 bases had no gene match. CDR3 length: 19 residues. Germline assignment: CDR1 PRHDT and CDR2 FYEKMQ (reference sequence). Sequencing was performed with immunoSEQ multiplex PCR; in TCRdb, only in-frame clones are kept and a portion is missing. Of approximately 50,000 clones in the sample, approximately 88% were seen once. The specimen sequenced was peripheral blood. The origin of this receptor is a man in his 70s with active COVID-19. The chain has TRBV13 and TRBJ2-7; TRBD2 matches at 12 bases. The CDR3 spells CASSPRQGLAGLSPYEQYF. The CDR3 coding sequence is TGTGCCAGCAGCCCTCGACAGGGACTAGCGGGCCTTAGTCCCTACGAGCAGTACTTC.